Listed below are T cell receptor beta chains from one sample, sequenced in a study of blood T cell repertoires in COVID-19. Assay used: immunoSEQ multiplex PCR; TCRdb lists only in-frame clones, some missing. The sample contains some 200,000 clones, 80% of which appear only once. Sequencing input: peripheral blood. The receptors shown here come from a woman between 65 and 79 years old with acute or convalescent COVID-19. Both conserved end residues are part of each CDR3. Each record gives: J gene, clone size, V gene, CDR3 protein. Clone size is given for some rows only: seen once, a few or many times, or a class if the clone is expanded.

TRBJ2-1,.,TRBV24-1,CATSSLQGNEQFF
TRBJ1-2,.,TRBV5-1,CASSSTGSNYGYTF
TRBJ1-1,.,TRBV6-6,CASSYLGQGATEAFF
TRBJ2-2,.,TRBV6-5,CASSYSKARTGELFF
TRBJ2-1,.,TRBV7-6,CASSLALGAGGSYNEQFF
TRBJ2-5,once,TRBV5-1,CASSLYGGPKETQYF
TRBJ1-1,.,TRBV10-3,CAIRQTGETEAFF
TRBJ2-2,once,TRBV10-1,CASSESRTSNTGELFF
TRBJ2-5,.,TRBV5-1,CASSFGLRNTGLETQYF
TRBJ1-2,.,TRBV6-5,CASTLGAGGNYGYTF
TRBJ2-2,.,TRBV9,CASSVSGNGELFF
TRBJ1-4,.,TRBV2,CASSPDRENEKLFF
TRBJ1-6,.,TRBV12-3/TRBV12-4,CATRVRYNSPLHF
TRBJ1-4,.,TRBV5-5,CASSFARDRVPTNEKLFF
TRBJ2-5,.,TRBV7-9,CASSLGLGAETQYF
TRBJ1-4,.,TRBV18,CASSPPGGFGEKLFF
TRBJ2-1,.,TRBV7-2,CASTPPGGAGNEQFF
TRBJ2-5,.,TRBV4-3,CASSQDVSGRETQYF
TRBJ2-5,.,TRBV7-9,CASSLWEPQETQYF
TRBJ2-1,.,TRBV10-2,CASRGPGDEQFF
TRBJ2-1,.,TRBV27,CASSYLGLAGSASSYNEQFF
TRBJ1-4,few,TRBV5-5,CASSFRQGNEKLFF
TRBJ2-3,.,TRBV5-1,CASSLSSDRDTQYF
TRBJ1-6,.,TRBV19,CASSIGGRSSPLHF
TRBJ2-4,.,TRBV30,CAWSVGDTSGRDF
TRBJ2-4,once,TRBV7-2,CASSLDGGNIQYF
TRBJ1-3,.,TRBV7-9,CASSLAGVPGNTIYF
TRBJ2-5,once,TRBV5-1,CASNRLEAGGQPQYF
TRBJ2-6,.,TRBV7-3,CASSLSGDRANVLTF
TRBJ2-7,.,TRBV10-3,CAISRDIYEQYF
TRBJ2-5,.,TRBV7-8,CASIPPWPSQETQYF
TRBJ2-5,.,TRBV7-8,CASSLFIWGAQETQYF
TRBJ1-6,.,TRBV25-1,CASSGQGAYNSPLHF
TRBJ1-2,.,TRBV18,CASSREFGYTF
TRBJ1-1,.,TRBV19,CASSIPAGPNTEAFF
TRBJ2-1,.,TRBV10-2,CASIRLAGDNEQFF
TRBJ2-1,.,TRBV9,CASSATGAGEQFF
TRBJ2-5,.,TRBV7-2,CASSVTGRETQYF
TRBJ2-3,.,TRBV24-1,CATSDFGDRGTDTQYF
TRBJ1-6,.,TRBV4-3,CASSLMTGEANSPLHF
TRBJ2-1,.,TRBV20-1,CSASGAGTGGTYLQFF
TRBJ2-2,.,TRBV6-2/TRBV6-3,CASSKAGGNTGELFF